Each of the 20 T cell receptor beta chains below was sequenced from the same sample in a study of beta chain features in type 1 diabetes (dated by TCRdb to 2017 to 2018). Their recognized antigens are unknown. The method was the immunoSEQ multiplex PCR assay. The entire amount of isolated RNA was reverse transcribed using the High Capacity cDNA Reverse Transcription Kit, so the sequenced TCRB transcripts were expressed ones. The table comes from immuneACCESS by way of TCRdb, which keeps in-frame sequences with V and J called. Part of the clones is missing from these tables; in studies checked, under half for an unresolved V gene and the rest for unknown reasons. Counted in this sample were around 180,000 clones; 7.8% of them appeared once. Approximately 0.87% of the sample is taken by the ten largest. Summary of the overall study and its limitations: A moderate but significant shortening of TCRB CDR3 length was observed in type 1 diabetes patients in all four CD4+ subsets.

The specimen sequenced was central memory CD4+ T cells from blood. The receptor source for this set is a woman aged 40 to 49 with type 1 diabetes.

This clone was found a few times. The chain combines TRBV7-9 with TRBJ2-7; D is unresolved. V shed 4 bases and J shed 0 bases, with 10 bases lying between them. There are 14 residues in the CDR3. Germline CDR1 and CDR2: SEHNR and FQNEAQ (reference sequence). As DNA, the CDR3 is TGTGCCAGCAGCTCACAACACGACTCCTACGAGCAGTACTTC. It encodes CASSSQHDSYEQYF.

The genes are TRBV2 and TRBJ2-1; TRBD2 aligns across 15 bases. The CDR3 loop spans 15 amino acids. Germline CDR1 SNHLY, CDR2 FYNNEI. V dropped 8 bases and J dropped 7; count of bases not matched to a gene: 6. CDR3 coding DNA: TGTGCCAGCTCAAGGACTAGCGGGGGGGCGAATGAGCAGTTCTTC. This gives the protein CASSRTSGGANEQFF.

This clone was observed a handful of times. The CDR3 loop is CASSGLQGRGEAFF. DNA for the CDR3: TGTGCCAGCAGTGGCCTACAGGGAAGGGGCGAAGCTTTCTTT. The genes are TRBV28 and TRBJ1-1; D is perhaps TRBD1 (6 bases). Germline assignment: CDR1 MDHEN and CDR2 SYDVKM. This CDR3 is built from 14 residues. V lost 5 bases to trimming and J lost 8 bases, with 18 bases between them.

This clone was found a few times. The chain employs TRBV5-1 and TRBJ2-1, with D possibly matching TRBD1 (7 bases). The CDR3 runs 14 residues. Trimming removed 0 bases from V and 7 bases from J, with 11 bases in between. Germline V gene sequence: CDR1 SGHRS, CDR2 YFSETQ. The CDR3 sequence: CASSLGPGGNEQFF. For the CDR3, the DNA is TGCGCCAGCAGCTTGGGTCCAGGGGGGAATGAGCAGTTCTTC.

The rearrangement joins TRBV7-2 to TRBJ2-2; TRBD1 agrees at 7 bases. Germline V CDR1 and CDR2: SGHTA, FQGNSA. V dropped 5 bases and J dropped 6; count of bases not matched to a gene: 9. CDR3 length equals 15 residues. The CDR3 coding sequence is TGTGCCAGCAGCCACCGACAGGGATCGGCCGGGGAGCTGTTTTTT. Its protein is CASSHRQGSAGELFF.

The table lists this clone with a few counts. V gene TRBV29-1 combines with J gene TRBJ2-1, with a weak D call TRBD1 (7 bases). Per the germline V gene, CDR1 is SQVTM and CDR2 is ANQGSEA. V was clipped by 6 bases and J by 0 bases, with 15 bases between them. The CDR3 consists of 15 residues. Written as DNA, the CDR3 is TGCAGCGTGGAGGGGGCCGCTGGCTCCTACAATGAGCAGTTCTTC. Protein sequence: CSVEGAAGSYNEQFF.

This clone was counted ten times or more. The chain couples TRBV4-3 to TRBJ1-2; D gene uncertain. From germline, CDR1 is LGHNA and CDR2 YSLEER. V was clipped by 0 bases and J by 3 bases, with 11 bases between them. This CDR3 region has 15 residues. The CDR3 DNA is TGCGCCAGCAGCCAAGAGCTGCGTCTTTACTATGGCTACACCTTC. Amino acids: CASSQELRLYYGYTF.

This clone was picked up a small number of times. The chain joins TRBV29-1 to TRBJ1-1, with D hard to call. Trimming took 1 base from V and 0 from J, leaving 6 bases between them. CDR3 length equals 13 residues. Germline CDR1 is SQVTM and CDR2 is ANQGSEA. The CDR3 protein is CSVEGGLNTEAFF. CDR3 bases: TGCAGCGTTGAAGGAGGGCTGAACACTGAAGCTTTCTTT. Using reference TRBV29-1 and TRBJ1-1 for the parts outside the CDR3, the full variable domain is SAVISQKPSRDICQRGTSLTIQCQVDSQVTMMFWYRQQPGQSLTLIATANQGSEATYESGFVIDKFPISRPNLTFSTLTVSNMSPEDSSIYLCSVEGGLNTEAFFGQGTRLTVV.

The V call is TRBV7-2, the J call TRBJ1-6, with D possibly matching TRBD1 (5 bases). The CDR3 is 15 amino acids. V shed 4 bases and J shed 6 bases, with 13 bases lying between them. Looked up from germline, CDR1 is SGHTA and CDR2 is FQGNSA. CDR3 nucleotides: TGTGCCAGCAGCTCGGGGGTAAAGGGTAATTCACCCCTCCACTTT. Its translation: CASSSGVKGNSPLHF.

This rearrangement joins TRBV7-2 to TRBJ2-3; tentative D call: TRBD2 (5 bases). The CDR3 is made up of 16 amino acids. Trimming cost V 1 base and J 0 bases, with 11 bases left between them. Germline CDR1 and CDR2: SGHTA and FQGNSA. The CDR3 region has the DNA TGTGCCAGCAGCTTAGTGGGAGCAACTAGCACAGATACGCAGTATTTT. It yields the protein CASSLVGATSTDTQYF. Looking up the rest from reference TRBV7-2 and TRBJ2-3 gives the full variable domain: GAGVSQSPSNKVTEKGKDVELRCDPISGHTALYWYRQSLGQGLEFLIYFQGNSAPDKSGLPSDRFSAERTGGSVSTLTIQRTQQEDSAVYLCASSLVGATSTDTQYFGPGTRLTVL.

This sequence joins TRBV7-2 and TRBJ2-1, with 12 nucleotides matching TRBD2. The V and J ends lost 4 bases and 7 bases, in that order; junction bases with no gene match: 5. Germline V lookup: CDR1 SGHTA, CDR2 FQGNSA. This CDR3 is 15 amino acids long. The CDR3 sequence: CASSSPSGGANEQFF. CDR3 nucleotide sequence: TGTGCCAGCAGCTCCCCTAGCGGGGGGGCGAATGAGCAGTTCTTC.

The chain carries TRBV7-2 and TRBJ2-5; 8 nucleotides line up with TRBD2. V dropped 7 bases and J dropped 5; count of bases not matched to a gene: 6. Germline CDR1 SGHTA, CDR2 FQGNSA. The CDR3 is 13 residues long. The DNA of the CDR3 is TGTGCCAGCACCGGGGGGGCTGGGGAGACCCAGTACTTC. It is translated as CASTGGAGETQYF.

The chain has TRBV28 and TRBJ2-7; TRBD1 aligns across 7 bases. J lost 0 bases, V lost 3 bases, and 2 bases had no gene match. CDR3 length equals 14 residues. Germline CDR1 is MDHEN and CDR2 is SYDVKM. The CDR3 loop reads CASSFRTGSYEQYF. The CDR3 nucleotides read TGTGCCAGCAGTTTCCGGACAGGCTCCTACGAGCAGTACTTC.

The gene calls are TRBV29-1 and TRBJ1-2; TRBD1 matches at 8 bases. CDR3 length: 13 residues. Unmatched junction bases numbered 11, after V lost 6 bases and J lost 8 bases. Looked up from germline, CDR1 is SQVTM and CDR2 is ANQGSEA. This chain's CDR3 is CSVGGQVSGGYTF. The CDR3 nucleotides are TGCAGCGTCGGGGGACAGGTTAGCGGCGGCTACACCTTC.

This clone occurred a few times. The chain is built from TRBV9 and TRBJ1-1; no clear D gene. This CDR3 contains 14 residues. Germline assignment: CDR1 SGDLS and CDR2 YYNGEE. The V gene lost 6 bases and the J gene lost 2 bases, with 14 bases spanning the gap. CDR3 in amino acids: CASTPEGSNTEAFF. CDR3 DNA sequence: TGTGCCAGCACCCCAGAGGGCAGTAACACTGAAGCTTTCTTT. Looking up the rest from reference TRBV9 and TRBJ1-1 gives the full variable domain: DSGVTQTPKHLITATGQRVTLRCSPRSGDLSVYWYQQSLDQGLQFLIQYYNGEERAKGNILERFSAQQFPDLHSELNLSSLELGDSALYFCASTPEGSNTEAFFGQGTRLTVV.

This clone was detected many times. V is TRBV5-1 and J is TRBJ2-1; possibly TRBD1 for D (6 bases). Germline-derived CDR1 and CDR2 are SGHRS and YFSETQ. This CDR3 is built from 12 residues. V shed 7 bases and J shed 8 bases, with 13 bases lying between them. CDR3 residues: CASWAGGDEQFF. CDR3 bases: TGCGCCAGCTGGGCTGGGGGCGATGAGCAGTTCTTC.

This clone was seen a few times. The genes are TRBV5-4 and TRBJ2-1, with TRBD2 as a possible D gene (6 bases). Per germline, CDR1 SGHNT and CDR2 YYREEE (reference sequence). V was cut by 4 bases and J by 1 base, with 15 bases left in between. CDR3 size: 16 residues. This CDR3 is CASSKEGRKSYNEQFF. The CDR3 coding sequence is TGTGCCAGCAGCAAGGAGGGACGAAAGTCCTACAATGAGCAGTTCTTC.

The chain combines TRBV18 with TRBJ1-1; a weak D match, TRBD1 (5 bases). Trimming took off 4 bases at V and 6 bases at J, with 21 bases between the two ends. Germline assignment: CDR1 KGHSH and CDR2 LQKENI. CDR3 length equals 16 residues. CDR3 DNA sequence: TGTGCCAGCTCACAGGGGCAGATGGGCTCCTCCGCTGAAGCTTTCTTT. The encoded protein is CASSQGQMGSSAEAFF.

This clone was picked up a small number of times. The chain employs TRBV28 and TRBJ2-4, with 8 bases aligning to TRBD2. Trimming at V came to 6 bases and at J to 8 bases, leaving 9 bases not matched to a gene. This CDR3 region has 14 residues. CDR1 MDHEN and CDR2 SYDVKM come from the germline V gene. In DNA, the CDR3 is TGTGCCAGCAGCCACGGGGGGGCCCGGGACATTCAGTACTTC. This translates into CASSHGGARDIQYF.

This clone was recorded at least ten times. The chain carries TRBV4-1 and TRBJ1-4; D is possibly TRBD1 (6 bases). The germline gives CDR1 MGHRA, CDR2 YSYEKL. V dropped 4 bases and J dropped 5 bases, with 20 bases sitting between them. The CDR3 is 17 residues long. The CDR3 DNA is TGCGCCAGCAGCCTCCCCCCTCGGACAGTGCGAAATGAAAAACTGTTTTTT. It specifies CASSLPPRTVRNEKLFF.